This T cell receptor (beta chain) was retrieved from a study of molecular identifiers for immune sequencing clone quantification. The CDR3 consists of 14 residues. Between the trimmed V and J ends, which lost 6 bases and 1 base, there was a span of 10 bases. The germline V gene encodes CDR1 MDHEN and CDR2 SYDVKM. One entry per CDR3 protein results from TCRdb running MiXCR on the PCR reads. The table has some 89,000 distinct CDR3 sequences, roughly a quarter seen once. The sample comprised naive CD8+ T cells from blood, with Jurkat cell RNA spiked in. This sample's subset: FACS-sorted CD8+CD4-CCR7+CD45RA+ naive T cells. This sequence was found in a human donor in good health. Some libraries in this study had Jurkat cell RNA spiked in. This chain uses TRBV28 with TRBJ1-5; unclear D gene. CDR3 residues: CASSALESNQPQHF. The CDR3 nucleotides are TGTGCCAGCAGCGCCCTCGAGAGCAATCAGCCCCAGCATTTT.